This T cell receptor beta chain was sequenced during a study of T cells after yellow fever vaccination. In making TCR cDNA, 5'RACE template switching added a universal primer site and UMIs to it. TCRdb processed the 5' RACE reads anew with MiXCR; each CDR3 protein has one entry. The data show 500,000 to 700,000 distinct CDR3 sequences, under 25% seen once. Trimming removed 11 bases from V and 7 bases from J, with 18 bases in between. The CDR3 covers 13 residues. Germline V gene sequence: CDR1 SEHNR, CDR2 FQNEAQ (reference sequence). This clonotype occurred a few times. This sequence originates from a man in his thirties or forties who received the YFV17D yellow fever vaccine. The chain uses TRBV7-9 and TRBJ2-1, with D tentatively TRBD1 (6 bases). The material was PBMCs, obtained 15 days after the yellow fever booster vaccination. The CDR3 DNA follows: TGTGCCGCTGGGGGCCAGCGAGGTAATGAGCAGTTCTTC. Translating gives CAAGGQRGNEQFF.